This TCR beta chain was identified during a study of vaccination and CD4 T cells after COVID-19. Study details: Stimulation of the cells used overlapping spike peptide pools from SARS-CoV-2 and from the common cold coronaviruses HCoV-NL63, HCoV-OC43 and HCoV-229E.

Sequenced with the Oncomine TCR Beta short-read assay was DNA taken from cultured CD4+ T cells. TCRdb processed the PCR reads anew with MiXCR; each CDR3 protein has one entry. The sample consists of more than 9,500 distinct CDR3 sequences, 38% of them appearing once. Specified treatment: approximately 11-day PBMC culture with coronavirus spike peptide pools or control peptides (ViraFEST assay). This clonotype has a single count. No antigen is known for it. The CDR3 runs to 16 residues. The germline gives CDR1 SGHTA, CDR2 FQGNSA. The junction had 14 bases not matched to a gene; V was cut back by 6 bases and J by 5 bases.

The sequenced material came from cultured CD4+ T cells from blood. The sequence came from a human donor with COVID-19. This chain uses TRBV7-2 with TRBJ2-7; 9 nucleotides match TRBD1. The CDR3 DNA reads as TGTGCCAGCAGATTCCGTCCACAGGGGGCAGTCGACGAGCAGTACTTC. Its protein is CASRFRPQGAVDEQYF.